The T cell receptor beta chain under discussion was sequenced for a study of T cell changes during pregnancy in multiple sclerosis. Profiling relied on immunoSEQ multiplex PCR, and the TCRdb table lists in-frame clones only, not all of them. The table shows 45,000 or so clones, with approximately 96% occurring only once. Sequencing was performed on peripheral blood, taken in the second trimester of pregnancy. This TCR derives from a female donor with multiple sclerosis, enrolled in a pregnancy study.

DNA for the CDR3: TGTGCCAGCAGCTCCTTCGGGACAGCCAGCTACAATGAGCAGTTCTTC. Its protein is CASSSFGTASYNEQFF. This rearrangement joins TRBV5-4 to TRBJ2-1, with 7 bases matching TRBD1. The CDR3 extends over 16 amino acids. The trim removed 3 bases at V and 3 bases at J, leaving 9 bases unmatched. Looked up from germline, CDR1 is SGHNT and CDR2 is YYREEE (reference sequence).